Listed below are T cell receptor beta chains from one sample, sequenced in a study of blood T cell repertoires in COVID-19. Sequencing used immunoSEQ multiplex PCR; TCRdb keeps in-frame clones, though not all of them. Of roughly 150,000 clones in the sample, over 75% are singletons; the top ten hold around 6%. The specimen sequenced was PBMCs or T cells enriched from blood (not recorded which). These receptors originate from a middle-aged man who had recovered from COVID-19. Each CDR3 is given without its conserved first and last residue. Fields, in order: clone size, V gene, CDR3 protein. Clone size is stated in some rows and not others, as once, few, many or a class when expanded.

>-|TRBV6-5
ASSYGGGNQPQH
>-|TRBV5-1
ASKEGANTEAF
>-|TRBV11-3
ASTDRGDSSNQPQH
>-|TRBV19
ASSPDRGTEAF
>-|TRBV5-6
ASSETRGEAF
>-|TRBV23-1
ARDRGGTEAF
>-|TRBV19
ATAVSINQPQH
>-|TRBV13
ASSTPGGFTEAF
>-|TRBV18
ASSPGQDTEAF
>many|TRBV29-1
SVKLAGGTETQY
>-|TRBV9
ASSPVGQGGWITEAF
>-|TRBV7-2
ASSSRSGGAYTGELF
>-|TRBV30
AWSRDRDIGYT
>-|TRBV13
ASSLKDRGIYSNQPQH
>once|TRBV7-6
ASSISGGRANEQF
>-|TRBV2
ASRTPSGLAPYEQY
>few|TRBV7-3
ASSLNRGGRARTGELF
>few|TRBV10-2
ASSPGQETEAF
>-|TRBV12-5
ASGLDGTGGDTQY
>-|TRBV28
ASSSLAGETDTQY
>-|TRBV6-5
ASRDAGGGNYGYT
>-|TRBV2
ASDDRGDNQPQH
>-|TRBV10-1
ASSESNRGQINNEQF
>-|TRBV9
ASSGPGTELEQY